These 22 T cell receptor beta chains originate from one sample sequenced in a study of T cells after posttransplantation cyclophosphamide. Measured with immunoSEQ multiplex PCR; TCRdb has only the in-frame clones, and not every one. This sample has some 25,000 clones, with about 83% found just once. Sequencing was carried out using PBMCs. These receptor sequences come from a woman between 55 and 75 years old with a blood cancer, CMV-positive, and with a related stem cell donor.

The V gene is TRBV11-2, the J gene TRBJ2-7; D may be TRBD1 (5 bases). Germline CDR1 reads SGHAT; CDR2 reads FQNNGV. Trimming cost V 1 base and J 3 bases, with 10 bases left between them. This CDR3 comprises 14 residues. The DNA of the CDR3 is TGTGCCAGCAGCTTAGCAGGGAAGAGCTACGAGCAGTACTTC. This translates into CASSLAGKSYEQYF. Full variable domain (rest looked up from reference TRBV11-2 and TRBJ2-7): EAGVAQSPRYKIIEKRQSVAFWCNPISGHATLYWYQQILGQGPKLLIQFQNNGVVDDSQLPKDRFSAERLKGVDSTLKIQPAKLEDSAVYLCASSLAGKSYEQYFGPGTRLTVT.

The chain recombines TRBV5-4 with TRBJ2-3, with 12 bases fitting TRBD2. The CDR3 is 16 amino acids. The V and J ends lost 4 bases and 3 bases, in that order; junction bases with no gene match: 6. Germline-derived CDR1 and CDR2 are SGHNT and YYREEE (reference sequence). The CDR3 DNA sequence: TGTGCCAGCAGCAAGACTAGCGGGAGTTGGACAGATACGCAGTATTTT. Translating it yields CASSKTSGSWTDTQYF.

CDR3 region: CASSLLGSSSYNEQFF. CDR3 coding DNA: TGCGCCAGCAGCTTACTAGGCTCCAGCTCCTACAATGAGCAGTTCTTC. This chain uses TRBV5-1 with TRBJ2-1, with a possible D match to TRBD2 (5 bases). Germline values: CDR1 SGHRS, CDR2 YFSETQ. The CDR3 contains 16 residues. V lost 2 bases to trimming and J lost 0 bases, with 12 bases between them.

The rearrangement links TRBV5-1 to TRBJ1-1, with D possibly matching TRBD1 (6 bases). There are 14 residues in the CDR3. V lost 4 bases to trimming and J lost 1 base, with 11 bases between them. Per the germline V gene, CDR1 is SGHRS and CDR2 is YFSETQ. CDR3 bases: TGCGCCAGCAGCAGAGGACAGAAGAACACTGAAGCTTTCTTT. This translates into CASSRGQKNTEAFF.

V gene TRBV18 combines with J gene TRBJ1-1; TRBD1 matches at 7 bases. V trimming: 3 bases; J trimming: 0 bases; junction bases outside the gene matches: 1. Germline lookup yields CDR1 KGHSH and CDR2 LQKENI. The CDR3 totals 14 residues. The CDR3 protein is CASSPDRMNTEAFF. The CDR3 region has the DNA TGTGCCAGCTCACCGGACAGGATGAACACTGAAGCTTTCTTT.

This rearrangement joins TRBV4-1 to TRBJ2-7, with D maybe TRBD2 (5 bases). The germline V gene encodes CDR1 MGHRA and CDR2 YSYEKL. With 2 bases removed from V and 1 base from J, the gap between germline ends came to 9 bases. The CDR3 has 14 residues. CDR3 region: CASSQYTGSYEQYF. CDR3 coding DNA: TGCGCCAGCAGCCAATATACGGGATCCTACGAGCAGTACTTC.

This chain links TRBV6-1 with TRBJ2-2; TRBD1 aligns across 10 bases. The CDR3 is 14 residues long. Trimming cost V 6 bases and J 4 bases; bases outside gene matches: 2. The V gene's germline CDR1 is MNHNS and CDR2 SASEGT. CDR3 DNA: TGTGCCAGCAGGAGACAGGGGGCCACCGGGGAGCTGTTTTTT. Its translation: CASRRQGATGELFF.

The chain recombines TRBV6-1 with TRBJ2-1, with 14 nucleotides matching TRBD2. V lost 6 bases, J lost 8 bases, and 3 bases stayed unmatched. Germline V gene sequence: CDR1 MNHNS, CDR2 SASEGT. This CDR3 comprises 14 residues. CDR3 region: CASRGLAGEDEQFF. The CDR3 DNA reads TGTGCCAGCAGGGGACTAGCGGGAGAGGATGAGCAGTTCTTC.

This clone was recorded a few times. The chain recombines TRBV5-6 with TRBJ1-2, with no clear D. V was cut by 4 bases and J by 8 bases, with 15 bases left in between. The CDR3 is 13 amino acids. Per germline, CDR1 SGHDT and CDR2 YYEEEE. Here the CDR3 reads CASSPRGRFGYTF. The DNA of the CDR3 is TGTGCCAGCAGCCCGCGGGGTCGATTCGGCTACACCTTC. The whole variable domain, remainder taken from reference TRBV5-6 and TRBJ1-2, is DAGVTQSPTHLIKTRGQQVTLRCSPKSGHDTVSWYQQALGQGPQFIFQYYEEEERQRGNFPDRFSGHQFPNYSSELNVNALLLGDSALYLCASSPRGRFGYTFGSGTRLTVV.

This clone was observed once. The chain employs TRBV7-8 and TRBJ2-2; TRBD2 might be the D (6 bases). The CDR3 length is 13 residues. CDR1 is SGHVS, CDR2 FQNEAQ, per germline. The germline V and J ends were trimmed by 1 base and 7 bases, with 7 bases remaining between them. This chain's CDR3 is CASSLGGGGELFF. For the CDR3, the DNA is TGTGCCAGCAGCTTAGGGGGAGGCGGGGAGCTGTTTTTT.

The chain employs TRBV6-1 and TRBJ1-2; TRBD1 might be the D (5 bases). The CDR3 runs 11 residues. Germline loops: CDR1 MNHNS, CDR2 SASEGT. V lost 5 bases to trimming and J lost 8 bases, with 9 bases between them. The CDR3 DNA sequence: TGTGCCAGCAGTCGGGGGGACGGCTACACCTTC. Translated: CASSRGDGYTF.

This clone was seen more than once but under ten times. The genes are TRBV2 and TRBJ2-7, with TRBD1 as a possible D gene (5 bases). Per germline, CDR1 SNHLY and CDR2 FYNNEI. Deletions cut 5 bases from V and 4 bases from J, with 12 bases between. The CDR3 totals 13 residues. The CDR3 loop is CASSPTRQYEQYF. The CDR3 nucleotides are TGTGCCAGCAGTCCTACCAGACAGTACGAGCAGTACTTC.

CDR3 region: CASSYGGVLRVNEQFF. The CDR3 region has the DNA TGTGCCAGCAGTTACGGGGGGGTATTGAGGGTAAATGAGCAGTTCTTC. V and J are TRBV6-5 and TRBJ2-1, with 7 positions matching TRBD2. This CDR3 has 16 residues. Looked up from germline, CDR1 is MNHEY and CDR2 is SVGAGI. Losses at the gene ends were 2 bases for V and 7 bases for J; bases not matched to a gene: 11.

The chain links TRBV6-5 to TRBJ2-7; 10 nucleotides line up with TRBD1. Trimming cost V 5 bases and J 0 bases; bases outside gene matches: 4. The germline gives CDR1 MNHEY, CDR2 SVGAGI. The length of the CDR3 is 15 residues. CDR3 sequence reads: CASSARQGASYEQYF. CDR3 coding DNA: TGTGCCAGCAGTGCCCGACAGGGGGCCTCCTACGAGCAGTACTTC.

This clone was seen just once. The rearrangement links TRBV7-9 to TRBJ1-5; D ambiguous. Per germline, CDR1 SEHNR and CDR2 FQNEAQ (reference sequence). The CDR3 runs to 15 residues. V was shortened by 2 bases and J by 4 bases, with 12 bases between the two germline ends. The CDR3 nucleotides are TGTGCCAGCAGCTTAAGTTCGGCGGAAAATCAGCCCCAGCATTTT. This sequence encodes CASSLSSAENQPQHF. The full variable domain, in which reference TRBV7-9 and TRBJ1-5 provide the parts outside the CDR3, is DTGVSQNPRHKITKRGQNVTFRCDPISEHNRLYWYRQTLGQGPEFLTYFQNEAQLEKSRLLSDRFSAERPKGSFSTLEIQRTEQGDSAMYLCASSLSSAENQPQHFGDGTRLSIL.

The chain links TRBV9 to TRBJ2-7, with a weak D call TRBD2 (5 bases). Trimming took off 1 base at V and 2 bases at J, with 13 bases between the two ends. Per germline, CDR1 SGDLS and CDR2 YYNGEE. This CDR3 has 15 residues. The CDR3 here is CASSVRGGGPYEQYF. CDR3 coding DNA: TGTGCCAGCAGCGTAAGAGGCGGAGGACCCTACGAGCAGTACTTC.

The chain recombines TRBV6-5 with TRBJ2-7, with D possibly TRBD1 on 5 matching bases. This CDR3 spans 12 amino acids. V was pared by 4 bases and J by 2 bases, with 6 bases between. Germline V CDR1 and CDR2: MNHEY, SVGAGI. This chain's CDR3 is CASSLQAYEQYF. The CDR3 DNA is TGTGCCAGCAGTTTACAGGCCTACGAGCAGTACTTC.

The rearrangement links TRBV7-3 to TRBJ1-2, with 7 bases fitting TRBD1. The CDR3 contains 14 residues. The V and J ends lost 0 bases and 7 bases, in that order; junction bases with no gene match: 5. Germline CDR1 is SGHTA and CDR2 is FQGTGA. The CDR3 region is CASSLTGQDPGYTF. CDR3 bases: TGTGCCAGCAGCTTAACCGGACAGGATCCTGGCTACACCTTC.

This chain joins TRBV7-9 and TRBJ2-1; maybe TRBD2 (5 bases). Germline V gene sequence: CDR1 SEHNR, CDR2 FQNEAQ (reference sequence). The CDR3 extends over 11 amino acids. The CDR3, as DNA: TGTGCTCGGGCTCGGGGCAATGAGCAGTTCTTC. It yields the protein CARARGNEQFF.

The J gene is TRBJ1-1, the V gene TRBV7-6; D may be TRBD1 (5 bases). Trimming left V 6 bases short and J 3 bases short, with 14 bases between. The CDR3 runs 14 residues. Germline CDR1 reads SGHVS; CDR2 reads FNYEAQ. For the CDR3, the DNA is TGTGCCAGCAGTGGTTCGGGCAGGGACACTGAAGCTTTCTTT. Translated: CASSGSGRDTEAFF.

The gene calls are TRBV11-2 and TRBJ2-1; 10 bases are a match to TRBD2. CDR1 SGHAT and CDR2 FQNNGV come from the germline V gene. This CDR3 is 17 amino acids long. The trim removed 1 base at V and 2 bases at J, leaving 5 bases unmatched. CDR3 in amino acids: CASSLARLAGAYNEQFF. As DNA, the CDR3 is TGTGCCAGCAGCTTAGCCCGGCTAGCGGGAGCCTACAATGAGCAGTTCTTC.

The genes are TRBV5-4 and TRBJ2-2; a weak D match, TRBD1 (6 bases). From germline, CDR1 is SGHNT and CDR2 YYREEE (reference sequence). The CDR3 is made up of 15 amino acids. V lost 0 bases, J lost 4 bases, and 10 bases lay in between. CDR3 in amino acids: CASSLGGRSTGELFF. The CDR3 DNA reads as TGTGCCAGCAGCTTGGGGGGGCGTAGCACCGGGGAGCTGTTTTTT.